The TCR beta chain described here comes from a study of cytomegalovirus exposure and HLA in healthy donors. After removal of 3 bases from V and 4 bases from J, the junction contained 8 bases not matched to a gene. The CDR3 totals 15 residues. CDR1 and CDR2 from the germline V gene are SGHTA and FQGTGA. As for this clone: Its antigen is unidentified.

Overall study results and limits: Researchers had no immune exposure information except CMV serostatus available. The study recorded over 150 TCR beta chains that were cytomegalovirus-associated.

PCR was performed using 60 Vbeta and 13 Jbeta primers. Assay: immunoSEQ multiplex PCR; the TCRdb copy retains only in-frame clones and omits some. The sample lists 150,000 to 200,000 clones; 80% to 90% were seen once. This sequence originates from a young woman in good health and CMV-seropositive. The chain combines TRBV7-3 with TRBJ1-2; 7 positions agree with TRBD1. The sequenced material came from PBMCs. CDR3 coding DNA: TGTGCCAGCAGCTTGAGGGACAGCTCTTTCTATGGCTACACCTTC. As protein: CASSLRDSSFYGYTF.